This T cell receptor beta chain originates from a study of cytomegalovirus exposure and HLA in healthy donors. Overall study findings and caveats: In a later analysis, specific HLA alleles were associated with more than 15,000 TCR beta sequences at a 0.05 false discovery rate. A link between a missense DCLRE1C variant and TCR beta V- and J-gene trimming emerged from a later analysis.

PCR was performed using 60 Vbeta and 13 Jbeta primers. Clones were read by immunoSEQ multiplex PCR, and TCRdb kept only the in-frame ones, dropping some. In the table there are 150,000 to 200,000 clones, approximately 83% of which are singletons. A word on this clone: Its antigen is unknown.

The CDR3 has 15 residues. Germline CDR1 SGHVS, CDR2 FQNEAQ. V shed 3 bases and J 1 base; nucleotides not matched to a gene: 5. The source material was PBMCs. The chain couples TRBV7-8 to TRBJ2-5, with 7 bases identical to TRBD1. This TCR came from a male donor in good health and CMV-seronegative. In DNA form, the CDR3 reads TGTGCCAGCAGCTTTAGTGGACAGGCCCAAGAGACCCAGTACTTC. Protein sequence: CASSFSGQAQETQYF.